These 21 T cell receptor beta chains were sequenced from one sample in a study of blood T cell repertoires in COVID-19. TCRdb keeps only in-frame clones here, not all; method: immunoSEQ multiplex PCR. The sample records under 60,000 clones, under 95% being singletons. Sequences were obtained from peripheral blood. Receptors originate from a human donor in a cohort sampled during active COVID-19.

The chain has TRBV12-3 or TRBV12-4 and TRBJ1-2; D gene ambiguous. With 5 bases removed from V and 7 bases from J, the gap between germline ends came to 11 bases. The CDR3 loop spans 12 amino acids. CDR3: CASSREVGGYTF. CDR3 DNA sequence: TGTGCCAGCAGTAGGGAGGTTGGTGGCTACACCTTC.

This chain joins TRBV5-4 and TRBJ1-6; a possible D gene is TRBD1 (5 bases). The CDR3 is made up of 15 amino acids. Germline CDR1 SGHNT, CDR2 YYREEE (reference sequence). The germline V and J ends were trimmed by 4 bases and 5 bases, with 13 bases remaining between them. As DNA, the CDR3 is TGTGCCAGCAGCGCGGGGACCCAAGATAATTCACCCCTCCACTTT. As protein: CASSAGTQDNSPLHF.

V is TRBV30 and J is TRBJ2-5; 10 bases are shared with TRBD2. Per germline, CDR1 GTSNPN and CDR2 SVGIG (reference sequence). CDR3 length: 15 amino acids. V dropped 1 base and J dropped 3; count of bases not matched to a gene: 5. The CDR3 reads CAWSGGLAGEETQYF. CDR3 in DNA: TGTGCCTGGAGTGGGGGGCTAGCGGGGGAAGAGACCCAGTACTTC.

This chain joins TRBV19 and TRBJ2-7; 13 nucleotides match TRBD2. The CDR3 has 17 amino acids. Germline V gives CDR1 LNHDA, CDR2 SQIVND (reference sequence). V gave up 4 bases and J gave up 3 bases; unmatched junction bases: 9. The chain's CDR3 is CASSNRVTSGRSYEQYF. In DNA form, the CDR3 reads TGTGCCAGTAGTAACAGGGTGACTAGCGGGAGGAGCTACGAGCAGTACTTC.

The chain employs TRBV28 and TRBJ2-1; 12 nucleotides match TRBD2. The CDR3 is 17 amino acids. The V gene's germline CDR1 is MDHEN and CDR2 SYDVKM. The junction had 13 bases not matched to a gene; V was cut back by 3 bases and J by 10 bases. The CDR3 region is CASSLPIGLAGIREQFF. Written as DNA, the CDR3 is TGTGCCAGCAGTTTGCCGATAGGACTAGCGGGAATTAGGGAGCAGTTCTTC.

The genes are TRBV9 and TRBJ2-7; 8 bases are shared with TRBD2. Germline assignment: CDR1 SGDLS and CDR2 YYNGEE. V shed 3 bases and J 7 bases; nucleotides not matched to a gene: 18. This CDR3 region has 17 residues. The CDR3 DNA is TGTGCCAGCAGCGATATGAAAAGTGGGGGACTAGTCTCTGAGCAGTACTTC. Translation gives CASSDMKSGGLVSEQYF.

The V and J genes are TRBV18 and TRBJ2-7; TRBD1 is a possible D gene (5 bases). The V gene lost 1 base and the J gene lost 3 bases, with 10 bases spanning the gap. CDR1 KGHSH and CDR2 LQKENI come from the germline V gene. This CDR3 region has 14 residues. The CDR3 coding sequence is TGTGCCAGCTCACCACGGTCAGGGCTCTACGAGCAGTACGTC. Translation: CASSPRSGLYEQYV.

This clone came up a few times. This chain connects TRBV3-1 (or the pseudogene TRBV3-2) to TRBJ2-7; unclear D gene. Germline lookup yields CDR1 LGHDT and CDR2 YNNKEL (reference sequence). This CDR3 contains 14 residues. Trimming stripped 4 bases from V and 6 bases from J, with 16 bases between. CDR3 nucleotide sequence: TGTGCCAGCAGCCCTCACGGAGTCGGTGTCGAGCAGTACTTC. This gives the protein CASSPHGVGVEQYF.

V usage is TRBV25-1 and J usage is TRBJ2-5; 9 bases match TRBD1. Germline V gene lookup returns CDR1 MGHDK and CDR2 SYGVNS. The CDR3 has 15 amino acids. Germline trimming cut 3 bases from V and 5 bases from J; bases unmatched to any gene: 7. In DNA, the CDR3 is TGTGCCAGCAGTGAGCGGGACAGGGTTAGTGAGACCCAGTACTTC. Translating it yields CASSERDRVSETQYF. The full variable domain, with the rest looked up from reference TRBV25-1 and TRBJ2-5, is EADIYQTPRYLVIGTGKKITLECSQTMGHDKMYWYQQDPGMELHLIHYSYGVNSTEKGDLSSESTVSRIRTEHFPLTLESARPSHTSQYLCASSERDRVSETQYFGPGTRLLVL.

In nucleotides, the CDR3 is TGCAGCGTTGAAGTCTCGCGTAATGAGCAGTTCTTC. It specifies CSVEVSRNEQFF. The J gene is TRBJ2-1, the V gene TRBV29-1; D gene uncertain. Between the trimmed V and J ends, which lost 1 base and 7 bases, there was a span of 8 bases. Germline CDR1 reads SQVTM; CDR2 reads ANQGSEA. This CDR3 is 12 amino acids long.

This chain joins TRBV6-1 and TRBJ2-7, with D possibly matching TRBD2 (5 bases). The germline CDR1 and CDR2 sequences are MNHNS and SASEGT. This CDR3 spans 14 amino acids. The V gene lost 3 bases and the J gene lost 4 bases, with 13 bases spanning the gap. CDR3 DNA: TGTGCCAGCAGTGAGAGGCTCCCGGGGTACGAGCAGTACTTC. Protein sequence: CASSERLPGYEQYF.

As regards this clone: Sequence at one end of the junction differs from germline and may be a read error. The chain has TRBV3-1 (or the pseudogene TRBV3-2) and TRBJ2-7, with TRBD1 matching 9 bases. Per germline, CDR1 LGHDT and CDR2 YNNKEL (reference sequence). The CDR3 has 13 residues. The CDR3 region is CVSSLGQGTKQYF. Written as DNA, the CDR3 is TGTGTCAGCAGTCTGGGACAGGGCACGAAGCAGTACTTC.

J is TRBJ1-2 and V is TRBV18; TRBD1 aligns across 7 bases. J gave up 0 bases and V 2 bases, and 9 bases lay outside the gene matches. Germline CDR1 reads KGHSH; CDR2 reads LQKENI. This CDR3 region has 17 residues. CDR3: CASSPFEGAKPNYGYTF. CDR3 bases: TGTGCCAGCTCACCATTCGAGGGGGCGAAGCCTAACTATGGCTACACCTTC.

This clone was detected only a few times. The CDR3 protein is CASSPRTTGAYEQYF. CDR3 DNA: TGTGCCAGCAGCCCGAGGACTACCGGGGCCTACGAGCAGTACTTC. This chain connects TRBV9 to TRBJ2-7, with a tentative D call TRBD2 (6 bases). Germline CDR1 and CDR2: SGDLS and YYNGEE. Trimming took 4 bases from V and 2 from J, leaving 16 bases between them. The CDR3 consists of 15 residues.

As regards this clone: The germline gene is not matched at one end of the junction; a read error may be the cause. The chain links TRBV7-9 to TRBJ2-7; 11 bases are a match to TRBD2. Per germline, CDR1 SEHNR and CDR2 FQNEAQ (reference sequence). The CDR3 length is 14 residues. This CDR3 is CASSLAGGTYEQYF. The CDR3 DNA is TGTGCCAGCAGCCTAGCGGGAGGAACCTACGAGCAGTACTTC.

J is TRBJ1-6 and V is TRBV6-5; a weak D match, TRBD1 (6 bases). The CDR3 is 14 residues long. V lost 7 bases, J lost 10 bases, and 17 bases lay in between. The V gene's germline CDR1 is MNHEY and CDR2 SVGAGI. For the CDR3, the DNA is TGTGCCAGCACCTCATACAGGGCGGACTCACCCCTCCACTTT. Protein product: CASTSYRADSPLHF.

In DNA form, the CDR3 reads TGCGCCAGCAGTGAGACCAGGGGGCTTCAGCCCCAGCATTTT. As protein: CASSETRGLQPQHF. The J gene is TRBJ1-5, the V gene TRBV10-2; 8 nucleotides line up with TRBD1. Germline V gene sequence: CDR1 WSHSY, CDR2 SAAADI. The CDR3 has 14 amino acids. V shed 2 bases, J shed 6 bases, and the junction held 3 bases outside the gene matches.

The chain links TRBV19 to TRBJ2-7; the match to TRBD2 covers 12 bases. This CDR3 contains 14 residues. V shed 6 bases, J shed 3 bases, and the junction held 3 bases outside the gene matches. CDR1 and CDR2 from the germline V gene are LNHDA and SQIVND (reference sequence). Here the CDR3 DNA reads TGTGCCAGTAGCCGACTAGCGGGAGTCTACGAGCAGTACTTC. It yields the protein CASSRLAGVYEQYF.

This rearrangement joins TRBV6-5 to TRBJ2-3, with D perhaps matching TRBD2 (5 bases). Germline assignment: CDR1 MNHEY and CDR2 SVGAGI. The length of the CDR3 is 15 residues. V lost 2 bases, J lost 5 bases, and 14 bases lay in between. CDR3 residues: CASSYRGFAGDTQYF. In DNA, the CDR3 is TGTGCCAGCAGTTACCGTGGATTCGCGGGAGATACGCAGTATTTT.

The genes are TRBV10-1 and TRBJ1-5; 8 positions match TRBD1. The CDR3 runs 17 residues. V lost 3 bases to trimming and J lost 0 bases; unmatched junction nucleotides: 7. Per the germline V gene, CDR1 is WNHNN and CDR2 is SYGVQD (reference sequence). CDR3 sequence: CASSDFPGQDSNQPQHF. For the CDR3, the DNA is TGCGCCAGCAGTGACTTCCCGGGACAGGATAGCAATCAGCCCCAGCATTTT.

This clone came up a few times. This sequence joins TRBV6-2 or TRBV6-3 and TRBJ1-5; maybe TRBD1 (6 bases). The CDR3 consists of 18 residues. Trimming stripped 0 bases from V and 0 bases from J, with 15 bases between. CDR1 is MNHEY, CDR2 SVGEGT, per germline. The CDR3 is CASSYSRRQVFSNQPQHF. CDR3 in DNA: TGTGCCAGCAGTTACTCGAGGAGACAGGTCTTTAGCAATCAGCCCCAGCATTTT.